The 19 T cell receptor beta chains below were found in one sample sequenced in a study of T cells in Graves' hyperthyroidism and ophthalmopathy. TCR beta CDR3 regions were amplified from RNA. The TCR CDR3 was amplified in a first-round RT-PCR using the HTBI primer set. In TCRdb, the multiplex PCR reads were re-called with MiXCR into one record per CDR3 protein. There are hundreds of thousands of distinct CDR3 sequences in the sample; less than 20% occur only once, and 25% to 35% lies in the top ten. Sequencing was performed on blood. These receptors were obtained from a woman younger than 35 with Graves' hyperthyroidism that later progressed to Graves' ophthalmopathy.

This clonotype was seen at least ten times. V is TRBV11-2 and J is TRBJ2-1; possible D gene TRBD2, 5 bases. This CDR3 comprises 13 residues. CDR1 SGHAT and CDR2 FQNNGV come from the germline V gene. Trimming removed 5 bases from V and 3 bases from J, with 8 bases in between. The CDR3 sequence is CASSRTSYNEQFF. The CDR3 DNA reads as TGTGCCAGCAGCCGTACTAGCTACAATGAGCAGTTCTTC.

The chain is built from TRBV5-6 and TRBJ2-3, with 13 nucleotides matching TRBD2. The V and J ends lost 6 bases and 0 bases, in that order; junction bases with no gene match: 7. The CDR3 spans 17 residues. Looked up from germline, CDR1 is SGHDT and CDR2 is YYEEEE. The CDR3 nucleotides read TGTGCCAGCAACTCAGGGACTAGCGGGATTAGCACAGATACGCAGTATTTT. Translation: CASNSGTSGISTDTQYF.

This clonotype was detected many times. The CDR3 DNA reads as TGTGCCAGCAGTTTAAGGGGGACAGAGACCCAGTACTTC. Its translation is CASSLRGTETQYF. The rearrangement joins TRBV28 to TRBJ2-5; possible D gene TRBD1, 6 bases. Per the germline V gene, CDR1 is MDHEN and CDR2 is SYDVKM. CDR3 length: 13 amino acids. The V and J ends lost 2 bases and 4 bases respectively, with 8 bases between them.

Many counts were recorded for this clonotype. V is TRBV28 and J is TRBJ2-1; 10 bases line up with TRBD1. With V trimmed by 5 bases and J by 4 bases, 8 bases remained unmatched. Germline V gene data show CDR1 as MDHEN and CDR2 as SYDVKM. The CDR3 covers 16 residues. CDR3 DNA: TGTGCCAGCAGTCTGGACAGGGGGGCCGTATACAATGAGCAGTTCTTC. Translated: CASSLDRGAVYNEQFF.

The table lists this clonotype with a few counts. The rearrangement links TRBV6-5 to TRBJ2-5; the match to TRBD2 covers 10 bases. The CDR3 covers 16 residues. The trim removed 1 base at V and 11 bases at J, leaving 13 bases unmatched. CDR1 and CDR2 (germline): MNHEY, SVGAGI. The CDR3 coding sequence is TGTGCCAGCAGTTACTGGTTAGCGGGAGGTCATGAAGGGCAGTACTTC. As protein: CASSYWLAGGHEGQYF.

This clonotype came up many times. This chain connects TRBV28 to TRBJ2-7; D is ambiguous. The CDR3 length is 16 residues. V lost 2 bases, J lost 2 bases, and 16 bases lay in between. Looked up from germline, CDR1 is MDHEN and CDR2 is SYDVKM. In DNA, the CDR3 is TGTGCCAGCAGTTTACCTAAGTCGGGCAGTACCTACGAGCAGTACTTC. Its protein is CASSLPKSGSTYEQYF.

This clonotype occurred a few times. The chain combines TRBV7-2 with TRBJ1-5; D call uncertain. Between the trimmed V and J ends, which lost 3 bases and 0 bases, there was a span of 12 bases. The CDR3 runs 16 residues. Germline loops: CDR1 SGHTA, CDR2 FQGNSA. In DNA form, the CDR3 reads TGTGCCAGCAGCTTGGCGGGAGATTATAGCAATCAGCCCCAGCATTTT. Translating it yields CASSLAGDYSNQPQHF.

Comment on this clonotype: One end of the junction does not line up with germline, which may come from a read error. The chain is built from TRBV7-9 and TRBJ1-3, with 7 bases identical to TRBD1. Germline assignment: CDR1 SEHNR and CDR2 FQNEAQ (reference sequence). The CDR3 spans 14 residues. DNA of the CDR3: TGTGCCAGTTCACAGGGGTTGGCTGGAAACGCCATATATTTT. Its translation: CASSQGLAGNAIYF.

This clonotype was seen only a few times. The V gene is TRBV7-3, the J gene TRBJ2-3; D unresolved. The CDR3 covers 11 residues. Germline-derived CDR1 and CDR2 are SGHTA and FQGTGA. V lost 11 bases and J lost 4, with 10 bases in between. CDR3 loop: CAGAAADTQYF. DNA of the CDR3: TGTGCCGGCGCAGCCGCAGATACGCAGTATTTT.

This clonotype appeared a few times. The chain recombines TRBV29-1 with TRBJ2-1; 11 bases fit TRBD2. The CDR3 extends over 13 amino acids. Germline-derived CDR1 and CDR2 are SQVTM and ANQGSEA. V dropped 6 bases and J dropped 10; count of bases not matched to a gene: 8. The CDR3 DNA is TGCAGCGTCTTAACTAGCGGGAGAAACGAGCAGTTCTTC. Its translation: CSVLTSGRNEQFF.

The CDR3 DNA follows: TGCGCCAGCAGCCATGGACTAGCCTACAATGAGCAGTTCTTC. As protein: CASSHGLAYNEQFF. The chain links TRBV4-3 to TRBJ2-1, with TRBD2 identical over 7 bases. CDR1 LGHNA and CDR2 YSLEER come from the germline V gene. The trim removed 3 bases at V and 2 bases at J, leaving 1 base unmatched. CDR3 length equals 14 residues.

The chain uses TRBV2 and TRBJ2-4; a weak D match, TRBD1 (6 bases). This CDR3 has 18 amino acids. The germline gives CDR1 SNHLY, CDR2 FYNNEI. Trimming pared 6 bases from V and 6 bases from J, leaving 27 bases between. The CDR3 region is CASSQGAGQGWSGNIQYF. CDR3 nucleotides: TGTGCCAGCAGCCAAGGGGCCGGGCAGGGGTGGTCTGGAAACATTCAGTACTTC.

The rearrangement joins TRBV6-1 to TRBJ1-2; D is undetermined. Trimming pared 6 bases from V and 4 bases from J, leaving 15 bases between. CDR3 length: 14 residues. Looked up from germline, CDR1 is MNHNS and CDR2 is SASEGT. CDR3 residues: CASRPPEGIYGYTF. CDR3 bases: TGTGCCAGCAGGCCCCCCGAGGGAATCTATGGCTACACCTTC.

This clonotype appeared a few times. This chain uses TRBV6-1 with TRBJ1-2, with D unresolved. The CDR3 totals 12 residues. V was clipped by 11 bases and J by 1 base, with 11 bases between them. CDR1 is MNHNS, CDR2 SASEGT, per germline. The CDR3 loop reads CAARPVNYGYTF. As DNA, the CDR3 is TGTGCCGCCCGGCCGGTTAACTATGGCTACACCTTC.

This rearrangement joins TRBV4-3 to TRBJ2-3, with 8 nucleotides matching TRBD2. J gave up 2 bases and V 1 base, and 5 bases lay outside the gene matches. Germline-derived CDR1 and CDR2 are LGHNA and YSLEER. This CDR3 has 16 amino acids. The CDR3 protein is CASSQVGGRPTDTQYF. The CDR3 DNA follows: TGCGCCAGCAGCCAAGTGGGCGGGAGGCCCACAGATACGCAGTATTTT.

This clonotype came up many times. The gene calls are TRBV28 and TRBJ2-3; D call uncertain. The CDR3 is 14 amino acids. The V end lost 2 bases, the J end lost 0 bases, and 6 bases lay between the germline ends. Germline CDR1 reads MDHEN; CDR2 reads SYDVKM. This chain's CDR3 is CASSLRESTDTQYF. CDR3 bases: TGTGCCAGCAGTTTAAGGGAAAGCACAGATACGCAGTATTTT.

This clonotype was counted ten times or more. The chain uses TRBV11-2 and TRBJ2-5; D may be TRBD1 or TRBD2 (5 bases each). This CDR3 is built from 15 residues. The germline gives CDR1 SGHAT, CDR2 FQNNGV. The germline V and J ends were trimmed by 1 base and 5 bases, with 14 bases remaining between them. Here the CDR3 reads CASSLGQGVWETQYF. The CDR3, as DNA: TGTGCCAGCAGCTTAGGGCAGGGAGTATGGGAGACCCAGTACTTC.

This clonotype was seen at least ten times. This chain uses TRBV28 with TRBJ1-5; D is undetermined. This CDR3 has 11 residues. Trimming took off 5 bases at V and 4 bases at J, with 3 bases between the two ends. CDR1 MDHEN and CDR2 SYDVKM come from the germline V gene. This chain's CDR3 is CASSGNQPQHF. The CDR3 DNA sequence: TGTGCCAGCAGTGGGAATCAGCCCCAGCATTTT. Based on the CDR3 plus reference TRBV28 and TRBJ1-5, the full variable domain is DVKVTQSSRYLVKRTGEKVFLECVQDMDHENMFWYRQDPGLGLRLIYFSYDVKMKEKGDIPEGYSVSREKKERFSLILESASTNQTSMYLCASSGNQPQHFGDGTRLSIL.

This clonotype occurred a few times. This sequence joins TRBV20-1 and TRBJ2-2; D gene unclear. The CDR3 loop spans 14 amino acids. Germline lookup yields CDR1 DFQATT and CDR2 SNEGSKA (reference sequence). The V gene lost 0 bases and the J gene lost 6 bases, with 11 bases spanning the gap. The CDR3 DNA reads as TGCAGTGCTAGAGAGGTCATGAGAGCCGGGGAGCTGTTTTTT. This encodes CSAREVMRAGELFF.